This T cell receptor beta chain was profiled in a study of T cells in Graves' hyperthyroidism and ophthalmopathy (dated by TCRdb to the late 2010s). With regard to the full study: Peripheral blood samples were taken at the time of initial diagnosis, prior to any treatment. TCR V-J signatures able to tell the groups apart were searched for in a discovery cohort of 90 to 100 patients, of whom around 43 had Graves' ophthalmopathy and 55 to 65 had stable Graves' hyperthyroidism. Whether ophthalmopathy could be predicted prospectively was tested in an independent validation cohort made up of fewer than 20 hyperthyroidism patients plus 17 patients who later progressed to ophthalmopathy. For training and testing, the 100 or so patients in the discovery cohort were randomly divided in a 7:3 ratio. In addition, the study compared T-cell repertoires in thyroid tissue and in blood from roughly six Graves' hyperthyroidism patients. Following sampling, methimazole starting at 30 mg daily was given to hyperthyroidism patients, and high-dose intravenous methylprednisolone was given to ophthalmopathy patients. The paper describes TCR Vbeta CDR3 sequencing of 140 or so peripheral blood samples, made up of 40 to 45 ophthalmopathy patients, around 78 hyperthyroidism patients and 17 progressor patients.

Based on the germline V gene, the CDR1 and CDR2 sequences are SGHDN and FVKESK. The CDR3 goes from the cysteine to the phenylalanine over 17 residues. This entry keeps only the CDR3 DNA: 51 bases, framed from base 1. V lost 2 bases and J lost 4 bases, and the count of bases not matched to a germline gene is 11. The hyperthyroidism patients were between 18 and 65 years old and newly diagnosed, with a disease duration of less than 2 months. Any patient with an uncontrolled infection, another autoimmune disease, pregnancy or lactation was excluded. Clinical symptoms, serum thyroxine and TRAb, thyroid ultrasound, and orbital computed tomography formed the basis for the diagnoses. Blood from progressor patients was collected at the time of first diagnosis with hyperthyroidism, before any ophthalmopathy symptoms had appeared. PBMCs were isolated from about 10 ml of fresh peripheral blood by Ficoll-Paque density gradient centrifugation. Progressor patients were defined as those initially diagnosed with Graves' hyperthyroidism in whom ophthalmopathy developed during follow-up. Trizol reagent was used to extract total RNA, and RNA quality was then checked on an Agilent 2100 Bioanalyzer.

The investigation overall reported the following: No statistical method was used to fix the sample size in advance, and group allocation was not hidden from the investigators. In cross-validation, a model built on a 13 V-J signature told ophthalmopathy apart from stable hyperthyroidism with 85% to 90% sensitivity and around 81% specificity, and in testing the same model reached 80%/75%. Most expanded thyroid clonotypes (frequency above 0.001) were also found in blood, which suggests that blood repertoires may mirror thyroid immune responses. In validation, the model predicted progression to ophthalmopathy with 60% to 71% sensitivity and approximately 72% specificity, a median of approximately 6.7 months before onset.

This clonotype was observed many times. Its target antigen remains unknown. Base quality data are lacking; no much larger clone is found one base away. Amplification of TCR beta CDR3 regions was carried out from RNA transcripts. The TCR CDR3 was subjected to a first round of RT-PCR using the HTBI primer set and the Qiagen OneStep RT-PCR kit. A second multiplex PCR round built the libraries, followed by size selection and purification. Libraries were sequenced paired-end with 100 bp reads on an Illumina HiSeq2000. In the authors' own workflow: SOAPnuke was used to process the raw data, removing reads that contained adapters or uncalled bases, had a mean Phred below 15, or lacked an exact match to the constant primer or identifier. COPE v1.2.5 was used to merge the high-quality paired reads, and each unique nucleotide sequence was defined as a clonotype. MiTCR v1.1 was used to align the clonotypes against IMGT TRBV, TRBD and TRBJ reference segments. The analysis included only V-J combinations with a frequency above 0.0001, which together covered roughly 99% of the repertoires. The TCS score was defined as F50 (clonal expansion) divided by E x V (chaos), with BLOSUM62-based TCRdist calculated between CDR3 peptides within each V-J. Welch's t-statistics and random forest reduced 450 to 600 V-J features to 13, which were used in a naive Bayes classifier (R e1071). Using fastp at Q25 and MiXCR, TCRdb reprocessed the public reads and kept productive beta chains. CDR3 protein duplicates are merged, each entry listing the most common genes and DNA. The V and J calls reflect TCRdb's pipeline rather than the authors' work. Within this sample are fewer than 650,000 distinct CDR3 sequences, with approximately 15% of them counted one time only. The ten largest clones capture more than 4.5% of the sample.

Sequencing was performed on blood. The sequence derives from a woman aged 25-40 years with Graves' hyperthyroidism that later progressed to Graves' ophthalmopathy. In this chain, TRBV14 is recombined with TRBJ2-1; 7 central nucleotides agree with TRBD1. The DNA reads as follows: TGTGCCAGCAGCCAATACAGGGGCGAGTTTGTTTACAATGAGCAGTTCTTC. It is translated as CASSQYRGEFVYNEQFF.